This TCR beta chain comes out of a study of shared clonotypes between healthy human individuals. Across the whole study: Per donor, three plates held CD4 naive cells, three held CD4 memory, two held CD8 naive and one held CD8 memory. Study-level findings and limits: In general, naive subsets displayed greater estimated richness than memory subsets did. Some clonotypes were shared by all four sorted-subset donors, while others were not shared. The non-shared ones had lower generation probabilities than the shared ones.

Sequenced by immunoSEQ multiplex PCR; TCRdb stores in-frame clones only, minus some. This table holds hundreds of thousands of clones, less than 85% found once. Trimming left V 3 bases short and J 5 bases short, with 10 bases between. The CDR3 is 12 residues long. In germline, CDR1 is SQVTM, CDR2 ANQGSEA. With regard to this clone: Its antigen is still unknown.

The chain recombines TRBV29-1 with TRBJ1-1; TRBD1 might be the D (6 bases). The sequence was obtained from a woman aged 30 to 39 in good health. Material: memory CD4+ T cells sorted from blood. This sample's subset: CD45RA-negative fraction. The CDR3 sequence: CSVDRGRTEAFF. The CDR3 DNA reads TGCAGCGTTGACAGGGGCCGGACTGAAGCTTTCTTT. Supplemented by reference TRBV29-1 and TRBJ1-1, the full variable domain reads SAVISQKPSRDICQRGTSLTIQCQVDSQVTMMFWYRQQPGQSLTLIATANQGSEATYESGFVIDKFPISRPNLTFSTLTVSNMSPEDSSIYLCSVDRGRTEAFFGQGTRLTVV.